Described below is a single TCR beta chain sequence and its context. The data originate from a study of T cells expressing NK-cell markers. Study as a whole: HCMV seropositivity marked seven of the eight sequenced donors; one was seronegative.

CDR3 length equals 16 residues. Germline loops: CDR1 SQVTM, CDR2 ANQGSEA. UMIs were included in TCR beta cDNA generated by 5'RACE template switching. TCRdb reprocessed the 5' RACE reads, with one entry per CDR3 protein and no DNA. The listing records 550 to 850 distinct CDR3 sequences. Sequenced material: blood T cells: a sorted CD56 or NKG2C T cell subset, CD4+ or CD8+ T cells, or bulk PBMC T cells (not recorded which). V usage is TRBV29-1 and J usage is TRBJ2-1; TCRdb outputs TRBD1, but without DNA this stays unchecked. This sequence was found in a woman under 30 in good health. CDR3 protein: CSVEEPYRGAYNEQFF.